This TCR beta chain appears in the sequencing data of a study of T cell repertoires in cytomegalovirus infection. Each CDR3 protein gets one entry after TCRdb re-called the reads with MiXCR. This repertoire shows a few hundred thousand distinct CDR3 sequences, 35% to 50% found once; its top ten account for 48%. Study-level results: HLA-C-restricted TCR beta clonotypes specific for CMV led the ex vivo response.

Concerning this clonotype: As yet, its antigen is unknown.

The input for sequencing was cultured PBMCs, taken from culture after CMV antigen stimulation. This TCR was recovered from a human donor in good health (CMV status not recorded). Some clones in this sample may be carry-over from other donors' samples.

CDR3 bases: TGTGCCAGCAGCCAAAGAACAGGGTACAATCAGCCCCAGCATTTT. Translating gives CASSQRTGYNQPQHF. The J gene is TRBJ1-5, the V gene TRBV7-9; possible D gene TRBD1, 6 bases. CDR3 length equals 15 residues. Trimming removed 5 bases from V and 3 bases from J, with 14 bases in between. Per germline, CDR1 SEHNR and CDR2 FQNEAQ (reference sequence).